This note documents a single TCR beta chain sequence. As a fraction of the sample, this clonotype is hyperexpanded (1% or more). It has no known antigen specificity. Qualities for individual bases were not recorded, and no much larger clone is one base off. The CDR1 and CDR2 encoded by the germline V gene are SGHAT and FQNNGV. Including cysteine and phenylalanine, the CDR3 has 13 amino acids. Kept here is only the CDR3 DNA, which spans 39 bases and is read in frame from base 1. V loses 2 bases, J loses 6 bases, and the germline ends lie 10 bases apart. To test a precursor-effector relationship among CD4 cytotoxic T cells, bulk UMI-based TCR sequencing was performed on four sorted CD4+ memory subsets (TCM, TEM, IL-7Rhigh TEMRA, IL-7R- TEMRA). The cells came from peripheral blood mononuclear cells that had been isolated from human blood. This specimen comes from a study of precursors of human CD4 cytotoxic T cells (dated by TCRdb to the late 2010s). Regarding the study in general: The bulk TCR-seq analysis covered CD4+ memory subsets from 11 to 15 donors in total. TCR-seq analysis of roughly 15 donors yielded TCRalpha and TCRbeta chain sequences (table S7). Overall study results and their limits: A bigger share of IL-7Rhigh TEMRA clonotypes consisted of expanded effector clonotypes than was the case for TEM or TCM clonotypes. The limitation that the direction of differentiation between precursor and effector cells cannot be definitively established by a human observational design was noted by the authors. Only 13 of the 14 donors were included in some of the bulk TCR-seq comparisons, which suggests that not every subset was available for every donor. IL-7Rhigh and IL-7R- TEMRA subsets showed more restricted TCR repertoires, with lower diversity and more expanded clonotypes, than TCM and TEM subsets.

TCRdb names Illumina MiSeq as the instrument used. Per the original workflow: The Shannon-Wiener index, computed in VDJtools, was used to measure repertoire diversity. Expanded TCRbeta clonotypes were defined as those with a clonotype frequency of at least 3. TCRdb reworked the public reads: Q25 trimming with fastp, MiXCR clone assembly, productive beta chains retained. Rows are combined by CDR3 protein, so each entry shows the most common genes and DNA. None of the V and J calls come from the authors' own analysis; TCRdb made them. The sample contains 200 or so distinct CDR3 sequences, roughly two fifths of them found a single time. The top ten constitute approximately 58% of the sample.

The chain is made from TRBV11-2 and TRBJ1-2; the D gene lacks a confident call. Material for sequencing was memory CD4+ T cells from blood (PBMCs). The sequence was collected from a human donor in good health. The bases read TGTGCCAGCAGCTTAAGTAGAGAGAATGGCTACACCTTC. Translated, it gives CASSLSRENGYTF.